A selection of T cell receptor beta chains follows, all from one sample in a study of metastatic and nonmetastatic thyroid tumors. TCRdb re-analyzed the PCR reads using MiXCR. The data show 35,000 or so clones, with roughly a sixth seen just once and 9.5% to 15% held by the top ten. Sequencing used blood. The receptors originated from a male donor with papillary thyroid cancer or a benign thyroid nodule (not recorded which). Some clones in this sample may be carry-over from other donors' samples. Each CDR3 is given with its conserved first and last residue. The D gene is left open where the match is weak. Clone size is stated in some rows and not others, as once, few, many or a class when expanded.

>.|TRBJ2-1|15|TRBD1|TRBV4-2
TGTGCCAGCAGCCCGACAGGGGGCACCTACAATGATCAGTTCTTC
CASSPTGGTYNDQFF
>.|TRBJ1-2|15|TRBD1|TRBV27
TGTGCCAGCAGCTTACAGGGGGCCCATGCCTATGGCTACACCTTC
CASSLQGAHAYGYTF
>few|TRBJ1-2|12|.|TRBV2
TGTGCCAGCAGTGAAGGGAACCGGGGCTACACCTTC
CASSEGNRGYTF
>few|TRBJ2-3|14|.|TRBV10-3
TGTACCATCGGGTCCCGGGCCGGGGCAGATACGCAGTATTTT
CTIGSRAGADTQYF
>many|TRBJ2-3|16|TRBD2|TRBV19
TGTGCCAGTAGTACGGGACTAGCGGGAGGACGGAATACGCAGTATTTT
CASSTGLAGGRNTQYF
>many|TRBJ2-5|15|.|TRBV24-1
TGTGCCACCAGTGATTCTGGGGACATCCAAGAGACCCAGTACTTC
CATSDSGDIQETQYF
>.|TRBJ2-3|12|.|TRBV12-3/TRBV12-4
TGTGCCAGCTGTTTAGGCACAGATACGGAGTATTTT
CASCLGTDTEYF
>many|TRBJ2-1|15|.|TRBV5-1
TGCGCCAGCAGCCCGAAGGAAAGCTCCTACAATGAGCAGTTCTTC
CASSPKESSYNEQFF
>many|TRBJ2-3|13|.|TRBV10-3
TGTGCCATCAGTGAGTCCAGCACAGATACGCAGTATTTT
CAISESSTDTQYF
>many|TRBJ1-1|12|.|TRBV30
TGTGCCTGGAGTACCTACCAGGGAACAGCTTTCTTT
CAWSTYQGTAFF
>many|TRBJ1-5|16|TRBD1|TRBV4-3
TGCGCCAGCAGCCAAGCGGTGGACAGGGGGAATCAGCCCCAGCATTTT
CASSQAVDRGNQPQHF
>few|TRBJ2-7|13|TRBD2|TRBV19
TGTGCCAGTAGTATAACTAGCGGCTACGAGCAGTACTTC
CASSITSGYEQYF
>many|TRBJ1-2|13|.|TRBV20-1
TGCAGTGCTATAGGGGAGACTAACTATGGCTACACCTTC
CSAIGETNYGYTF
>many|TRBJ2-4|13|.|TRBV11-3
TGTGCCAGCAGCTTAAACAGGAGAGACATTCAGTACTTC
CASSLNRRDIQYF
>many|TRBJ2-5|14|TRBD2|TRBV7-7
TGTGCTAGCAGCCCAGGGACTAGTTCTGAGACCCAGTACTTC
CASSPGTSSETQYF
>medium-sized|TRBJ2-1|14|.|TRBV6-5
TGTGCCAGCAGTTACTCGTTGTACGAAGGTGAGCAGTTCTTC
CASSYSLYEGEQFF
>medium-sized|TRBJ2-3|15|TRBD2|TRBV6-1
TGTGCCAGCAGACGGACTAGCGGAAGCACAGATACGCAGTATTTT
CASRRTSGSTDTQYF
>many|TRBJ1-3|14|.|TRBV19
TGTGCCAGTAGTATGTCCGGGTATGGAAACACCATATATTTT
CASSMSGYGNTIYF
>.|TRBJ1-1|13|.|TRBV19
TGTGCCAGTAGCGCAGGGAGGTACACTGAAGCTTTCTTT
CASSAGRYTEAFF
>many|TRBJ2-5|15|TRBD1|TRBV20-1
TGCAGTGCTAGTAATGAGACAGGGGGCCGAGAGACCCAGTACTTC
CSASNETGGRETQYF
>many|TRBJ2-1|16|TRBD2|TRBV4-1
TGCGCCAGCAGCCAGGGAGCGGGAGCCGGCTACAATGAGCAGTTCTTC
CASSQGAGAGYNEQFF
>medium-sized|TRBJ1-3|13|.|TRBV28
TGTGCCAGCGATCGACAGGCTGGAAACACCATATATTTT
CASDRQAGNTIYF
>medium-sized|TRBJ1-5|15|TRBD1|TRBV6-1
TGTGCCAGCAGTGAAGCGCCCACAGGGGCCCTGCCCCAGCATTTT
CASSEAPTGALPQHF
>many|TRBJ2-1|18|.|TRBV14
TGTGCCAGCAGCCTACAGACTCTGCCATGGGCTCCCTACAATGAGCAGTTCTTC
CASSLQTLPWAPYNEQFF
>.|TRBJ1-2|15|.|TRBV20-1
TGCAGTGCTGCTCTGACGGAGGACGCAATATATGGCTACACCTTC
CSAALTEDAIYGYTF
>many|TRBJ1-2|12|.|TRBV24-1
TGTGCCACCAGTGATTTGTATCGTGGCTACACCTTC
CATSDLYRGYTF
>.|TRBJ2-3|12|.|TRBV18
TGTGCCAGCTCACTCTACACAGATACGCAGTATTTT
CASSLYTDTQYF
>many|TRBJ2-3|11|.|TRBV30
TGTGCCTGGACGACCTCAGATACGCAGTATTTT
CAWTTSDTQYF
>few|TRBJ1-5|14|TRBD1|TRBV2
TGTGCCAGCGGACCGACAGGGAGGGATCAGCCCCAGCATTTT
CASGPTGRDQPQHF
>.|TRBJ2-1|17|TRBD2|TRBV27
TGTGCCAGCAGTCCGGGGTCCGGGCTAGCGGAGGACAATGAGCAGTTCTTC
CASSPGSGLAEDNEQFF
>many|TRBJ1-1|15|TRBD1|TRBV28
TGTGCCAGCAGCTTGACAGGGGGGTATAACACTGAAGCTTTCTTT
CASSLTGGYNTEAFF
>.|TRBJ1-1|12|.|TRBV6-1
TGTGCCAGCAGTGAGGGGGGTAGCGATCGATTCTTC
CASSEGGSDRFF
>many|TRBJ2-7|18|TRBD2|TRBV18
TGTGCCAGCTCACCACCGGGACTAGCGGGGGGGCCAACCTACGAGCAGTACTTC
CASSPPGLAGGPTYEQYF
>.|TRBJ2-2|13|.|TRBV12-3/TRBV12-4
TGTGCCAGCACTGGCGGCGGGGCCGGGGAGCTGTTTTTT
CASTGGGAGELFF
>few|TRBJ2-2|12|.|TRBV11-3
TGTGCCAGCAGCTTCGACACCGGGGAGCTGTTTTTT
CASSFDTGELFF
>many|TRBJ1-3|18|.|TRBV7-9
TGTGCCAGCAGCCCCCTCCGTGCAGGGGAAAGACCTGGAAACACCATATATTTT
CASSPLRAGERPGNTIYF
>many|TRBJ1-1|16|.|TRBV27
TGTGCCAGCAGGATCGGTGAACCTACCATGAACACTGAAGCTTTCTTT
CASRIGEPTMNTEAFF
>many|TRBJ1-2|14|.|TRBV27
TGTGCCAGCAGTTTAGTCTGGGGATTCTATGGCTACACCTTC
CASSLVWGFYGYTF
>many|TRBJ1-2|17|.|TRBV2
TGTGCCAGCAAGGAAGGCAGCGGGACAATAAGTTTCTATGGCTACACCTTC
CASKEGSGTISFYGYTF
>many|TRBJ2-2|13|.|TRBV2
TGTGCCAGCAGGAAACAGAACACCGGGGAGCTGTTTTTT
CASRKQNTGELFF
>few|TRBJ2-2|15|TRBD1|TRBV12-3/TRBV12-4
TGTGCCAGCAGAGGACAGGGAGGATTTGGCGGGGAGCTGTTTTTT
CASRGQGGFGGELFF
>many|TRBJ2-1|14|.|TRBV4-2
TGTGCCAGCAGCCAAGGGGAACCCCACAATGAGCAGTTCTTC
CASSQGEPHNEQFF
>many|TRBJ1-2|15|.|TRBV28
TGTGCCAGCAGTTCCCCGGGACCCCTAAGAAGGGGCTACACCTTC
CASSSPGPLRRGYTF